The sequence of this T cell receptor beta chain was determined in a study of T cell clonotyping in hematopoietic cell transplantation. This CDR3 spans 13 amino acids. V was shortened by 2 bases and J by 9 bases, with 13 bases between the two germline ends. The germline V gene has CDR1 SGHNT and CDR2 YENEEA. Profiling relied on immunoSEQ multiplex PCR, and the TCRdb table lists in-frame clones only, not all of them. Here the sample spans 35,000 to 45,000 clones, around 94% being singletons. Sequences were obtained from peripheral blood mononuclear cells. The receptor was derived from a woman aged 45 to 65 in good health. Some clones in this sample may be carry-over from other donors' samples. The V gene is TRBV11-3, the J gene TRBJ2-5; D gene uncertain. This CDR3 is CASSLNQLGAQYF. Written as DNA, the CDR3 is TGTGCCAGCAGCTTAAATCAGCTTGGGGCCCAGTACTTC.